This TCR beta chain was found in a study of blood T cell repertoires in COVID-19. On the study more broadly: The samples span acute and convalescent COVID-19 from the United States, Italy and Spain. From T cells, B-cell-depleted T cells, or PBMCs came the material, which was cDNA or gDNA.

The germline V gene encodes CDR1 KGHSH and CDR2 LQKENI. Trimming removed 6 bases from V and 3 bases from J, with 9 bases in between. CDR3 length: 13 residues. Here immunoSEQ multiplex PCR was the method, and the copy in TCRdb shows in-frame clones only, minus some. The repertoire consists of 150,000 or so clones, with about 92% occurring once and the leading ten covering 15% to 20%. Sequencing was performed on peripheral blood. The source is a man in his 60s with active or convalescent COVID-19. The chain couples TRBV18 to TRBJ1-5; D is perhaps TRBD1 (5 bases). The CDR3 protein is CASSRGINQPQHF. The CDR3 nucleotides read TGTGCCAGCTCCCGGGGGATCAATCAGCCCCAGCATTTT. The entire variable domain, with the rest obtained from reference TRBV18 and TRBJ1-5, is as follows: NAGVMQNPRHLVRRRGQEARLRCSPMKGHSHVYWYRQLPEEGLKFMVYLQKENIIDESGMPKERFSAEFPKEGPSILRIQQVVRGDSAAYFCASSRGINQPQHFGDGTRLSIL.